The present T cell receptor (beta chain) was sequenced within a study of T cells in Graves' hyperthyroidism and ophthalmopathy. Study outcomes and limitations: In the analysis, a 13 V-J model separated ophthalmopathy from stable hyperthyroidism. Appearing also in blood were most of the thyroid clonotypes expanded above 0.001.

This clonotype has a count of ten or more. Its antigen remains unknown. It was RNA transcripts that yielded the amplified TCR beta CDR3 regions. First-round RT-PCR with HTBI primers amplified the TCR CDR3 region. TCRdb recomputed calls from the multiplex PCR reads with MiXCR, one row per CDR3 protein. In the table there are 600,000 to 900,000 distinct CDR3 sequences, 15% to 20% of which are singletons. Germline loops: CDR1 MDHEN, CDR2 SYDVKM. This CDR3 comprises 15 residues. V was pared by 1 base and J by 5 bases, with 11 bases between. When ophthalmopathy did not progress within 18 months, Graves' hyperthyroidism was considered stable. The PBMCs studied were ones that came from 9 to 10 ml fresh peripheral blood.

The source is a young man with Graves' hyperthyroidism. Sequenced material: blood. V is TRBV28 and J is TRBJ2-2; a weak D match, TRBD2 (5 bases). Written as DNA, the CDR3 is TGTGCCAGCAGTTTATCTGAGGGTGGTACCGGGGAGCTGTTTTTT. This gives the protein CASSLSEGGTGELFF. The full variable domain, completed using reference TRBV28 and TRBJ2-2, is DVKVTQSSRYLVKRTGEKVFLECVQDMDHENMFWYRQDPGLGLRLIYFSYDVKMKEKGDIPEGYSVSREKKERFSLILESASTNQTSMYLCASSLSEGGTGELFFGEGSRLTVL.